Following are 24 T cell receptor beta chains from one sample sequenced in a study of regulatory T cells in long-lasting Graves disease. Libraries of TCR beta came from iRepertoire HTBI primers plus Arm-PCR of CDR3 regions. MiXCR, applied by TCRdb to the multiplex PCR reads, yields one record per CDR3 protein. The sample consists of some 320,000 distinct CDR3 sequences, 18% of them appearing once. Time point given: newly diagnosed GD, antithyroid drugs for less than 3 months. Making the TCR library involved RNA that had been extracted from PBMCs. The sequences come from peripheral blood mononuclear cells (PBMCs), collected at new diagnosis, from a patient treated with antithyroid drugs. The origin of the receptors is a female donor with Graves disease.

In its sample, this clonotype was seen many times. Just one base apart from a much larger clone, this may be a read error. The chain carries TRBV28 and TRBJ2-7; D unclear. The CDR3 extends over 12 amino acids. CDR1 and CDR2 (germline): MDHEN, SYDVKM. Trimming stripped 4 bases from V and 0 bases from J, with 4 bases between. The CDR3 protein is CASSYSSYEQYF. CDR3 nucleotide sequence: TGTGCCAGCAGTTACAGCTCCTACGAGCAGTACTTC.

Ten or more counts support this clonotype. The V and J genes are TRBV2 and TRBJ2-5; maybe TRBD2 (6 bases). Trimming took off 3 bases at V and 0 bases at J, with 8 bases between the two ends. This CDR3 has 14 residues. Looked up from germline, CDR1 is SNHLY and CDR2 is FYNNEI. CDR3: CASSEDYYQETQYF. The CDR3 DNA reads as TGTGCCAGCAGTGAGGACTACTACCAAGAGACCCAGTACTTC.

This clonotype turned up a few times. The J gene is TRBJ1-2, the V gene TRBV29-1, with TRBD1 identical over 8 bases. The germline V gene has CDR1 SQVTM and CDR2 ANQGSEA. The CDR3 spans 15 residues. V gave up 4 bases and J gave up 4 bases; unmatched junction bases: 11. CDR3 protein: CSVGGRIQGGYGYTF. The CDR3 region has the DNA TGCAGCGTTGGGGGTCGGATACAGGGGGGCTATGGCTACACCTTC.

This clonotype occurred many times. The rearrangement uses TRBV7-6 and TRBJ2-5; D ambiguous. Germline V gene lookup returns CDR1 SGHVS and CDR2 FNYEAQ. V dropped 1 base and J dropped 6 bases, with 15 bases sitting between them. The CDR3 loop spans 15 amino acids. The CDR3 region has the DNA TGTGCCAGCAGCTTAGTAGGCGAAGTGGGGAAGACCCAGTACTTC. It yields the protein CASSLVGEVGKTQYF.

Many counts were recorded for this clonotype. V gene TRBV18 combines with J gene TRBJ2-7; 8 positions agree with TRBD1. The V and J ends lost 2 bases and 4 bases, in that order; junction bases with no gene match: 4. This CDR3 is built from 14 residues. Germline V CDR1 and CDR2: KGHSH, LQKENI. The CDR3 DNA is TGTGCCAGCTCACCAGCACAGGGGGAGTACGAGCAGTACTTC. Amino acid sequence: CASSPAQGEYEQYF.

This clonotype was recorded many times. This chain connects TRBV2 to TRBJ2-7; D is unclear. The germline V and J ends were trimmed by 8 bases and 7 bases, with 18 bases remaining between them. CDR1 and CDR2 from the germline V gene are SNHLY and FYNNEI. This CDR3 is 13 amino acids long. CDR3 DNA: TGTGCCAGCGTTAGGGCTAATTCCGCGGAGCAGTACTTC. This codes for CASVRANSAEQYF.

The chain uses TRBV25-1 and TRBJ1-1; D remains ambiguous. The CDR3 runs 14 residues. V lost 2 bases and J 4 bases, leaving 11 bases between the germline ends. CDR1 MGHDK and CDR2 SYGVNS come from the germline V gene. As DNA, the CDR3 is TGTGCCAGCAGTGAACCGAAAGGAGGCACTGAAGCTTTCTTT. This codes for CASSEPKGGTEAFF.

The chain links TRBV3-1 to TRBJ2-1; TRBD2 matches 10 bases. The CDR3 length is 15 residues. Germline V gene sequence: CDR1 LGHDT, CDR2 YNNKEL (reference sequence). J gave up 10 bases and V 5 bases, and 11 bases lay outside the gene matches. As DNA, the CDR3 is TGTGCCAGCAGCGAGAGCGGGAGGGCCCCCGGGGAGCAGTTCTTC. Its translation is CASSESGRAPGEQFF.

This clonotype was seen repeatedly, ten times or more. The chain carries TRBV5-1 and TRBJ2-7; D gene unclear. Germline CDR1 is SGHRS and CDR2 is YFSETQ. The CDR3 covers 11 residues. V lost 2 bases to trimming and J lost 6 bases, with 6 bases between them. For the CDR3, the DNA is TGCGCCAGCAGCTTCGAGTTCGAGCAGTACTTC. It yields the protein CASSFEFEQYF.

This clonotype was observed many times. This chain links TRBV14 with TRBJ2-1; D might be TRBD1 or TRBD2, each matching 5 bases. V lost 3 bases, J lost 4 bases, and 16 bases lay in between. The CDR3 spans 16 residues. The V gene's germline CDR1 is SGHDN and CDR2 FVKESK. The CDR3 nucleotides are TGTGCCAGCAGCCAGGGGGAGATCCCTGGGTACAATGAGCAGTTCTTC. The encoded protein is CASSQGEIPGYNEQFF.

CDR3 sequence: CAECGTPIYEQYF. CDR3 nucleotide sequence: TGTGCTGAGTGCGGGACCCCCATCTACGAGCAGTACTTC. The chain uses TRBV27 and TRBJ2-7, with D possibly matching TRBD2 (6 bases). The germline V gene encodes CDR1 MNHEY and CDR2 SMNVEV (reference sequence). This CDR3 region has 13 residues.

At least ten counts were recorded for this clonotype. The CDR3 loop reads CASRLTEAFF. CDR3 in DNA: TGTGCCAGCAGACTTACTGAAGCTTTCTTT. The J gene is TRBJ1-1, the V gene TRBV12-3 or TRBV12-4; D gene ambiguous. Trimming took off 6 bases at V and 5 bases at J, with 4 bases between the two ends. The CDR3 is 10 residues long.

This chain uses TRBV20-1 with TRBJ2-1; perhaps TRBD2 as D (6 bases). Germline lookup yields CDR1 DFQATT and CDR2 SNEGSKA (reference sequence). CDR3 length: 13 residues. Trimming cost V 5 bases and J 4 bases, with 12 bases left between them. CDR3 DNA sequence: TGCAGTGCTCAGGAGGGTCGGTACAATGAGCAGTTCTTC. Protein: CSAQEGRYNEQFF.

This rearrangement joins TRBV2 to TRBJ2-3; D is possibly TRBD2 (6 bases). Trimming pared 8 bases from V and 4 bases from J, leaving 13 bases between. The CDR3 is 13 amino acids. In germline, CDR1 is SNHLY, CDR2 FYNNEI. CDR3 amino acids: CASLRDSSDTQYF. DNA for the CDR3: TGTGCCAGCCTCCGGGACTCCTCAGATACGCAGTATTTT.

This clonotype was counted ten times or more. The chain couples TRBV12-3 or TRBV12-4 to TRBJ2-1, with 9 bases that match TRBD2. The CDR3 is made up of 16 amino acids. V lost 4 bases, J lost 10 bases, and 14 bases stayed unmatched. The CDR3 nucleotides read TGTGCCAGCAGTTCCTCTCGACTAGCGGTGGAGGGGGAGCAGTTCTTC. Translated, it gives CASSSSRLAVEGEQFF.

The genes are TRBV7-2 and TRBJ2-3, with 13 bases lining up with TRBD2. The length of the CDR3 is 18 residues. The V segment lost 1 base and the J segment 5 bases; nucleotides outside the gene matches: 9. Germline CDR1 and CDR2: SGHTA and FQGNSA. Here the CDR3 reads CASSLGLVLAGGGDTQYF. Written as DNA, the CDR3 is TGTGCCAGCAGCTTAGGCCTCGTACTAGCGGGGGGGGGAGATACGCAGTATTTT.

A note on this clonotype: A far larger clone is one base from this, pointing to a likely read error. The chain recombines TRBV2 with TRBJ2-5; D is ambiguous. The J call may not be correct, given that the DNA end is closer to TRBJ2-7. In germline, CDR1 is SNHLY, CDR2 FYNNEI. This CDR3 contains 14 residues. CDR3 nucleotide sequence: TGTGCCAGCAGCCGGGCCCTTAGCTCCTGCGAGCAGTACTTC. This sequence encodes CASSRALSSCEQYF.

This clonotype came up many times. This chain joins TRBV6-1 and TRBJ1-6; D possibly corresponds to TRBD1 (6 bases). Germline V gene sequence: CDR1 MNHNS, CDR2 SASEGT. The V gene lost 3 bases and the J gene lost 3 bases, with 12 bases spanning the gap. CDR3 size: 16 residues. The chain's CDR3 is CASSETQGYYNSPLHF. CDR3 coding DNA: TGTGCCAGCAGTGAGACACAGGGATACTATAATTCACCCCTCCACTTT.

Concerning this clonotype itself: A far larger clone is just one base off, so this is likely a read error. This chain links TRBV11-3 with TRBJ2-3; no clear D. Germline CDR1 is SGHNT and CDR2 is YENEEA. The CDR3 spans 13 residues. The CDR3 nucleotides read TGTGCCAGCAGCTTACCCGGCACAGATAGGCAGTATTTT. It is translated as CASSLPGTDRQYF.

This clonotype was counted many times. The chain employs TRBV19 and TRBJ2-5; no definite D call. Germline V gene sequence: CDR1 LNHDA, CDR2 SQIVND (reference sequence). Between the trimmed V and J ends, which lost 0 bases and 2 bases, there was a span of 16 bases. CDR3 length equals 17 residues. CDR3: CASSIDLWQAPQETQYF. Written as DNA, the CDR3 is TGTGCCAGTAGTATAGATCTATGGCAGGCCCCTCAAGAGACCCAGTACTTC.

This clonotype was seen repeatedly, ten times or more. This chain joins TRBV29-1 and TRBJ2-3, with D perhaps given as TRBD1 or TRBD2 (5 bases each). The germline CDR1 and CDR2 sequences are SQVTM and ANQGSEA. The CDR3 loop spans 14 amino acids. The ends were cut back, 6 bases at V and 2 bases at J, with 15 bases in the middle. CDR3 sequence: CSVEGSELTDTQYF. CDR3 in DNA: TGCAGCGTCGAGGGGTCAGAACTCACAGATACGCAGTATTTT.

The V and J genes are TRBV2 and TRBJ2-5; 8 nucleotides line up with TRBD2. Germline CDR1 and CDR2: SNHLY and FYNNEI. The CDR3 totals 16 residues. The V and J ends lost 6 bases and 1 base, in that order; junction bases with no gene match: 10. CDR3 protein: CASSLLAELLQETQYF. The CDR3 DNA follows: TGTGCCAGCAGCTTACTAGCGGAGCTACTCCAAGAGACCCAGTACTTC.

This clonotype was recorded at least ten times. The chain uses TRBV3-1 and TRBJ1-1; D possibly corresponds to TRBD1 (6 bases). The CDR3 is made up of 14 amino acids. The germline CDR1 and CDR2 sequences are LGHDT and YNNKEL (reference sequence). V lost 5 bases to trimming and J lost 8 bases, with 18 bases between them. The CDR3 loop is CASSLKGRGLEAFF. The CDR3 DNA reads TGTGCCAGCAGCTTAAAAGGCAGGGGCCTCGAAGCTTTCTTT. Combining the CDR3 with reference TRBV3-1 and TRBJ1-1 gives the whole variable domain DTAVSQTPKYLVTQMGNDKSIKCEQNLGHDTMYWYKQDSKKFLKIMFSYNNKELIINETVPNRFSPKSPDKAHLNLHINSLELGDSAVYFCASSLKGRGLEAFFGQGTRLTVV.

This rearrangement joins TRBV7-8 to TRBJ2-1, with 9 bases aligning to TRBD2. The CDR3 is made up of 16 amino acids. Germline V gene lookup returns CDR1 SGHVS and CDR2 FQNEAQ. The V and J ends lost 5 bases and 5 bases, in that order; junction bases with no gene match: 10. CDR3 residues: CASSIPFAGGDNEQFF. CDR3 sequence (DNA): TGTGCCAGCAGCATCCCTTTTGCGGGAGGGGACAATGAGCAGTTCTTC.